What follows are 7 T cell receptor beta chains derived from one specimen sequenced in a study of breast tumors, draining lymph nodes, adjacent tissues (dated by TCRdb to the mid-2010s). The receptor library was made with multiplex PCR. The instrument given in TCRdb is Illumina HiSeq 2000. The raw public reads went through TCRdb reprocessing: fastp at Q25, MiXCR clone calling, in-frame beta chains kept. Entries that share a CDR3 protein sequence are merged under the most common genes and DNA. The table for this sample lists 150,000 to 200,000 distinct CDR3 sequences; about 30% of them were counted only once. Jointly, the top ten make up roughly 4.5% of the sample. Lymph node samples were obtained from the axillary draining lymph nodes of breast cancer patients. Sequenced: axillary lymph node tissue. These receptor sequences come from a female donor with breast cancer. Some clones in this sample may be carry-over from other donors' samples.

The chain links TRBV20-1 to TRBJ2-5; D is undetermined. Germline CDR1 reads DFQATT; CDR2 reads SNEGSKA (reference sequence). The CDR3 sequence is 11 residues long. Here the CDR3 DNA reads TGCCCTCCCCGTGACCAAGAGACCCAGTACTTC. This encodes CPPRDQETQYF.

The chain recombines TRBV6-5 with TRBJ2-7; D is possibly TRBD2 (6 bases). CDR3 size: 14 residues. Trimming took off 5 bases at V and 6 bases at J, with 17 bases between the two ends. CDR1 is MNHEY, CDR2 SVGAGI, per germline. This chain's CDR3 is CASSHEWWGGEQYF. The CDR3 DNA sequence: TGTGCCAGCAGTCACGAGTGGTGGGGAGGCGAGCAGTACTTC.

The chain is built from TRBV11-2 and TRBJ1-5, with TRBD1 matching over 8 bases. The CDR3 totals 15 residues. Germline lookup yields CDR1 SGHAT and CDR2 FQNNGV. The J segment lost 7 bases and the V segment lost 7 bases, leaving 12 bases of the junction unmatched. In nucleotides, the CDR3 is TGTGCCAGCACTACGGACAGGGACGGCGAGCAGCCCCAGCATTTT. Its translation: CASTTDRDGEQPQHF.

This rearrangement joins TRBV5-1 to TRBJ2-6; 10 positions agree with TRBD1. This CDR3 comprises 14 residues. The junction had 5 bases not matched to a gene; V was cut back by 3 bases and J by 11 bases. Germline V gene data show CDR1 as SGHRS and CDR2 as YFSETQ. CDR3 nucleotides: TGCGCCAGCAGCTGGGGGACAGGGGTCTACGTCCTGACTTTC. It encodes CASSWGTGVYVLTF.

For this clonotype: A clone one base away is much larger, so this may be a read error. The CDR3 DNA reads as TGCAGTGCTACAGGGGGTGTAGGCTACGCGCAGTACTTC. This encodes CSATGGVGYAQYF. J is TRBJ2-7 and V is TRBV20-1, with 7 positions matching TRBD1. CDR1 and CDR2 (germline): DFQATT, SNEGSKA (reference sequence). The CDR3 sequence is 13 residues long.

V and J are TRBV29-1 and TRBJ2-5; 7 nucleotides match TRBD1. The length of the CDR3 is 11 residues. Germline V gene sequence: CDR1 SQVTM, CDR2 ANQGSEA. The V segment lost 7 bases and the J segment 2 bases; nucleotides outside the gene matches: 1. The CDR3 DNA is TGCAGCGGGACAGGTCAAGAGACCCAGTACTTC. Its protein is CSGTGQETQYF.

The V gene is TRBV7-9, the J gene TRBJ1-1, with no clear D. Trimming took 0 bases from V and 5 from J, leaving 10 bases between them. Germline V gene sequence: CDR1 SEHNR, CDR2 FQNEAQ (reference sequence). The CDR3 totals 14 residues. As DNA, the CDR3 is TGTGCCAGCAGCTTAGCGGTAAGAGGGACTGAAGCTTTCTTT. This sequence encodes CASSLAVRGTEAFF.